This T cell receptor (beta chain) was identified during a study of response to subunit inactivated influenza vaccine. General study results and limits: Authors suggested that a seasonal influenza vaccination recruits few new T cells each time.

TCRdb re-called the RT-PCR reads through MiXCR, storing one row per CDR3 protein. The sample carries about 500,000 distinct CDR3 sequences, 15% to 20% recorded once. In regard to this clonotype: Its antigen is not identified.

The sequenced sample was CD4+ T cells sorted from PBMCs, obtained around 25 months after vaccination. This sequence was found in a man between 50 and 75 years old who received an inactivated influenza vaccine.

This chain's CDR3 is CASSPGQGSDTGELFF. For the CDR3, the DNA is TGTGCCAGCAGCCCAGGACAGGGATCCGACACCGGGGAGCTGTTTTTT. The gene calls are TRBV7-6 and TRBJ2-2; the match to TRBD1 covers 8 bases. This CDR3 comprises 16 residues. V lost 5 bases to trimming and J lost 3 bases; unmatched junction nucleotides: 8. In germline, CDR1 is SGHVS, CDR2 FNYEAQ.